This T cell receptor (beta chain) was sequenced in a study of CD8+ T cells in alopecia areata. Extracted RNA was reverse transcribed into cDNA, the sequencing template. This table comes from immunoSEQ multiplex PCR, and its TCRdb copy is limited to in-frame clones, with some not included. The data contain more than 90,000 clones, 50% to 75% of them singletons. General observations from the study: Under tofacitinib, numerous expanded lesional clonotypes remained detectable in scalp and blood. There was only one nonresponder, so it was unclear how baseline CD8+ expansion relates to response. It was lesional scalp, especially alopecia totalis/universalis, that showed higher clonality than normal scalp. The study found tofacitinib significantly decreased scalp clonality and expanded CD8+ clones among the top 100.

Regarding this clone: Its specificity is not known.

Treatment in this sample: oral pan-JAK inhibitor, 5-10 mg twice daily. The TCR comes from a human donor with alopecia areata. The sample consisted of CD8+ T cells sorted from blood, taken at week 4, from a patient treated with tofacitinib.

CDR3 DNA sequence: TGCAGCGTCGAGCGGGAGAACACCGGGGAGCTGTTTTTT. Residues: CSVERENTGELFF. V and J are TRBV29-1 and TRBJ2-2, with 7 bases lining up with TRBD2. There are 13 residues in the CDR3. Germline V lookup: CDR1 SQVTM, CDR2 ANQGSEA. V shed 6 bases and J 1 base; nucleotides not matched to a gene: 2.